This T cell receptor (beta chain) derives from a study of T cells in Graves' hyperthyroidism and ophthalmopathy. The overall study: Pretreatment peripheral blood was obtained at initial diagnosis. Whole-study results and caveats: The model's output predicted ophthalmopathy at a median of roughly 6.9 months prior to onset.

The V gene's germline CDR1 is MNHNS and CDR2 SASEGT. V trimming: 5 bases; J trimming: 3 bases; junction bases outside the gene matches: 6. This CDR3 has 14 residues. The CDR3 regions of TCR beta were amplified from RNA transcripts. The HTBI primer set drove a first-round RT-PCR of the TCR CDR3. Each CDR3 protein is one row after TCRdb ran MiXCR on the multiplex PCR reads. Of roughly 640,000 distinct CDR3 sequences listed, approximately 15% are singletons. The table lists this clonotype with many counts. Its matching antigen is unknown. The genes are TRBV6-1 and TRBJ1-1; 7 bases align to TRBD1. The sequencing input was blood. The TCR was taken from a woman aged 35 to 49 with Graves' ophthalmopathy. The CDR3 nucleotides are TGTGCCAGCAGTCACCGGGACAGACACACTGAAGCTTTCTTT. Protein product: CASSHRDRHTEAFF.